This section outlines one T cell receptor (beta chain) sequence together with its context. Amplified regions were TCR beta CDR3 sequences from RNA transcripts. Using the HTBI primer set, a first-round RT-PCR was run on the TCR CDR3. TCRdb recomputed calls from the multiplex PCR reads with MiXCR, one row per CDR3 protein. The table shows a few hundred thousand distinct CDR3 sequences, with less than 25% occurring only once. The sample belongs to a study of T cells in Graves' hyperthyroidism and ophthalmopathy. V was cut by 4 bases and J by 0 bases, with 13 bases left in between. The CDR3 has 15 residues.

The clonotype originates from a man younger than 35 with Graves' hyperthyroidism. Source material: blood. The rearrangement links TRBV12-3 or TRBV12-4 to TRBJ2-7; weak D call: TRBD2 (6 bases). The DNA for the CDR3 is TGTGCCAGCAGTTCCCGGGACTTCGTCTCCTACGAGCAGTACTTC. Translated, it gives CASSSRDFVSYEQYF.